The rows below give T cell receptor beta chains drawn from one sample of a study of shared clonotypes between healthy human individuals. Assay: immunoSEQ multiplex PCR; the TCRdb copy retains only in-frame clones and omits some. The sample includes 2.5 million or so clones, roughly nine tenths of them seen just once. Sequencing input: naive CD4+ T cells sorted from blood. All receptors come from a man younger than 35 in good health. CDR3s include the opening cysteine and the closing phenylalanine or tryptophan. A D gene is named only where the DNA matches it firmly. Part of the rows lack a size; the others show once, few, many or a class for expanded clones.

cdr3_aa cdr3_nt d_call v_call clone_size j_call
CASSISPRRVDGYTF TGTGCCAGTAGTATATCTCCGCGAAGGGTTGATGGCTACACCTTC . TRBV19 . TRBJ1-2
CASIQGRTRRETQYF TGTGCCAGCATCCAAGGGAGGACTAGAAGGGAGACCCAGTACTTC TRBD2 TRBV7-8 . TRBJ2-5
CAWSANGRSDIQYF TGTGCCTGGAGTGCGAACGGGAGATCGGACATTCAGTACTTC . TRBV30 . TRBJ2-4
CASSDEVNYGYTF TGTGCCAGCAGTGACGAGGTGAACTATGGCTACACCTTC . TRBV2 . TRBJ1-2
CAWSGDSNQPQHF TGTGCCTGGAGTGGGGACAGCAATCAGCCCCAGCATTTT . TRBV30 . TRBJ1-5
CASRRQGNTEAFF TGTGCCAGCAGACGACAGGGTAACACTGAAGCTTTCTTT TRBD1 TRBV6-5 few TRBJ1-1
CSAARGAGTEAFF TGCAGCGCCGCCCGGGGCGCGGGCACTGAAGCTTTCTTT . TRBV29-1 . TRBJ1-1
CATRAGGGQYF TGTGCCACCAGAGCGGGGGGCGGGCAGTACTTC TRBD2 TRBV15 once TRBJ2-5
CASSLEVYQETQYF TGTGCCAGCAGCTTGGAGGTCTACCAAGAGACCCAGTACTTC . TRBV7-9 . TRBJ2-5
CASSPQVRETQYF TGTGCCAGCAGCCCCCAGGTGCGAGAGACCCAGTACTTC . TRBV14 few TRBJ2-5
CASSQLGLYINEQFF TGCGCCAGCAGCCAATTGGGACTATATATCAATGAGCAGTTCTTC TRBD2 TRBV4-1 . TRBJ2-1
CASTSGGVETQYF TGTGCCAGTACCTCGGGTGGGGTAGAGACCCAGTACTTC . TRBV19 . TRBJ2-5
CSVVIAGVGNGELFF TGCAGCGTTGTGATAGCGGGAGTTGGGAACGGGGAGCTGTTTTTT TRBD2 TRBV29-1 once TRBJ2-2
CAISEGTGGTGELFF TGTGCCATCAGTGAGGGGACAGGGGGCACCGGGGAGCTGTTTTTT TRBD1 TRBV10-3 . TRBJ2-2
CASSLQPLGVSGSSYEQYF TGTGCCAGCAGCTTACAACCTCTCGGGGTAAGCGGGAGCTCCTACGAGCAGTACTTC TRBD2 TRBV7-2 . TRBJ2-7
CASSEVGSSYNEQFF TGTGCCAGCAGTGAAGTCGGGAGCTCCTACAATGAGCAGTTCTTC . TRBV6-1 . TRBJ2-1
CSVGGQIQETQYF TGCAGCGTGGGTGGACAGATACAAGAGACCCAGTACTTC . TRBV29-1 . TRBJ2-5
CASSYSSGGNTGELFF TGTGCCAGCAGTTACTCCTCGGGGGGCAACACCGGGGAGCTGTTTTTT . TRBV6-5 . TRBJ2-2
CASSSSSSLRGYEQYF TGTGCCAGCAGTTCAAGCTCCTCCCTACGGGGCTACGAGCAGTACTTC . TRBV6-5 . TRBJ2-7
CASHYTGTDTQYF TGTGCCAGCCACTACACAGGCACAGATACGCAGTATTTT . TRBV5-4 . TRBJ2-3
CASSLTGNGNTIYF TGTGCCAGCAGCCTGACAGGGAACGGAAACACCATATATTTT TRBD1 TRBV28 . TRBJ1-3
CASTPGTYEQYF TGCGCCAGCACACCAGGGACCTACGAGCAGTACTTC . TRBV10-2 once TRBJ2-7
CASSPGLAGGPGAGELFF TGTGCCAGTAGCCCGGGACTAGCGGGAGGGCCAGGGGCCGGGGAGCTGTTTTTT TRBD2 TRBV19 once TRBJ2-2
CASSPDSLAYEQYF TGTGCCAGCTCACCCGACAGCCTTGCCTACGAGCAGTACTTC . TRBV18 . TRBJ2-7
CSVLTGQLSGANVLTF TGCAGCGTTTTGACAGGGCAGTTATCTGGGGCCAACGTCCTGACTTTC TRBD1 TRBV29-1 . TRBJ2-6